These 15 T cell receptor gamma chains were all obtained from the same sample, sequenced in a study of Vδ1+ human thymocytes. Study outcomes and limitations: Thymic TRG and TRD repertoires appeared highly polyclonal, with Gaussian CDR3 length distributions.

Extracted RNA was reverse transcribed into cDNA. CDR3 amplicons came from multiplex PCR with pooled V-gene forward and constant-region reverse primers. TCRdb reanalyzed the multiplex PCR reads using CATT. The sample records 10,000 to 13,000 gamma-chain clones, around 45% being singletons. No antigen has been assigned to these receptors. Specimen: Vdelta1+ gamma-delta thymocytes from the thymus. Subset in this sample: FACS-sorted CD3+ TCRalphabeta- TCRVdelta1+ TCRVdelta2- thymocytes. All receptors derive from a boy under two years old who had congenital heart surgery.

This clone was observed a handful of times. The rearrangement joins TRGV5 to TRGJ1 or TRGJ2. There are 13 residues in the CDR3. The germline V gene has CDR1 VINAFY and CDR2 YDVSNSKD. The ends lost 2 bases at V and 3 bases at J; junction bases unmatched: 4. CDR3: CATWDNPYYKKLF. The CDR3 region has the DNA TGTGCCACCTGGGACAACCCTTATTATAAGAAACTCTTT.

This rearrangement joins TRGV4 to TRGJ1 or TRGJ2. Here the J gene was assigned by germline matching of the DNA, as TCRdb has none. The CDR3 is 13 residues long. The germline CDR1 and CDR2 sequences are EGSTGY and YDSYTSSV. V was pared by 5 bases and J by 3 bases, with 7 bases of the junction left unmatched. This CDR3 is CATWAPTYYKKLF. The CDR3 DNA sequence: TGTGCCACCTGGGCTCCAACTTATTATAAGAAACTCTTT.

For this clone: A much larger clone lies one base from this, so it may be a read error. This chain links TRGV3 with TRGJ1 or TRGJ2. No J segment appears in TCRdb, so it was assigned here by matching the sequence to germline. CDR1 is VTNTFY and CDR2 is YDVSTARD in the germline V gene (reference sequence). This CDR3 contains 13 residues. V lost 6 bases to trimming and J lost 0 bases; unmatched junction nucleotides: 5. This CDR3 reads CATWYPNYYKKLF. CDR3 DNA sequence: TGTGCCACCTGGTATCCGAATTATTATAAGAAACTCTTT.

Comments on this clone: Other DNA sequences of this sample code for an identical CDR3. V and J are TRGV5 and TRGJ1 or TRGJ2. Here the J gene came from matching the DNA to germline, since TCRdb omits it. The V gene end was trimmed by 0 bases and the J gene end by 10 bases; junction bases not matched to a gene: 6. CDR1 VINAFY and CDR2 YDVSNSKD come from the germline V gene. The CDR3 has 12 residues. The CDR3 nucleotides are TGTGCCACCTGGGACAGGCGAGGGAAGAAACTCTTT. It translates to CATWDRRGKKLF.

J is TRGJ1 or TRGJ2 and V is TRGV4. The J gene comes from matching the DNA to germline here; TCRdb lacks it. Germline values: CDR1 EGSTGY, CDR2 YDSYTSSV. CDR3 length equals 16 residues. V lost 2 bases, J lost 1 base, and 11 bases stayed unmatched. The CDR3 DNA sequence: TGTGCCACCTGGGATGTTGGGGCCCAAAATTATTATAAGAAACTCTTT. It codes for CATWDVGAQNYYKKLF.

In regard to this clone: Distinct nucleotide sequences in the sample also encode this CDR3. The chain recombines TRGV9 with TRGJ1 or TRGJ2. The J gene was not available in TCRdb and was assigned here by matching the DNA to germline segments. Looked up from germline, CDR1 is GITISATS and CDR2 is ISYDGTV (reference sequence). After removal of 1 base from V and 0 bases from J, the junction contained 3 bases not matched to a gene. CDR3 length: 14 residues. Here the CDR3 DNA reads TGTGCCTTGTGGGAGGTCAAGAATTATTATAAGAAACTCTTT. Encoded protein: CALWEVKNYYKKLF.

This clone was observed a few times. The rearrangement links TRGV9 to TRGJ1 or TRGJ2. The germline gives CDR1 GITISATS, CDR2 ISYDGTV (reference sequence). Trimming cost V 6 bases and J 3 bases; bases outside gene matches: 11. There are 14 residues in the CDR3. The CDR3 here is CALWNPWVYYKKLF. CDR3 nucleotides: TGTGCCTTGTGGAATCCTTGGGTTTATTATAAGAAACTCTTT.

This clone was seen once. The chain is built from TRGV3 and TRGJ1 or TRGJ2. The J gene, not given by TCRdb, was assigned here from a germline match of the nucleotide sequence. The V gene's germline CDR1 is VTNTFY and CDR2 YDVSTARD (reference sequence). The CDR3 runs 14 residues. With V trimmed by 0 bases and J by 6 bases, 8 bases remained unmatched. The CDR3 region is CATWDRLGRYKKLF. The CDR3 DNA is TGTGCCACCTGGGACAGGCTCGGGCGTTATAAGAAACTCTTT.

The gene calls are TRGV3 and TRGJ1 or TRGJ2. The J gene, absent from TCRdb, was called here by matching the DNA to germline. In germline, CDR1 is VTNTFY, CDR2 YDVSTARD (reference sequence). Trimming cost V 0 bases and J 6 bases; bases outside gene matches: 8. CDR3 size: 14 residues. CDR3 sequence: CATWDRQGGYKKLF. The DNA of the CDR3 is TGTGCCACCTGGGACAGGCAGGGAGGTTATAAGAAACTCTTT.

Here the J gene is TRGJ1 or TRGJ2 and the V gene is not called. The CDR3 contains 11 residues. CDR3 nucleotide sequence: TGTGCCACCTGGGACAGGCCGGTTAAACTCTTT. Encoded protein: CATWDRPVKLF.

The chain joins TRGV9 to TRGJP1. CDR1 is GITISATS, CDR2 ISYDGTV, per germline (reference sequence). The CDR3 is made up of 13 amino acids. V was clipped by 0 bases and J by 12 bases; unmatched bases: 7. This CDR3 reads CALWEVRVRFKIF. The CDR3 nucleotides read TGTGCCTTGTGGGAGGTGCGAGTCAGGTTCAAGATATTT.

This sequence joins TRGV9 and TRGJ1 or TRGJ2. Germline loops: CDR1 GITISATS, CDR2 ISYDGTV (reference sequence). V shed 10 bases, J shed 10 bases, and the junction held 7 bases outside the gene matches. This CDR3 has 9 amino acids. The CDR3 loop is CAFRCKKLF. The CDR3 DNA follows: TGTGCCTTCAGATGCAAGAAACTCTTT.

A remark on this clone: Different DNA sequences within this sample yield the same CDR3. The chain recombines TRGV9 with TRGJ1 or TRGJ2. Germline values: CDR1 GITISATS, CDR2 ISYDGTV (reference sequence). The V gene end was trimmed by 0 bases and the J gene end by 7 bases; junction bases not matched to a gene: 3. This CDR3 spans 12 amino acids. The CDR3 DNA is TGTGCCTTGTGGGAGGTGCCCTATAAGAAACTCTTT. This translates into CALWEVPYKKLF.

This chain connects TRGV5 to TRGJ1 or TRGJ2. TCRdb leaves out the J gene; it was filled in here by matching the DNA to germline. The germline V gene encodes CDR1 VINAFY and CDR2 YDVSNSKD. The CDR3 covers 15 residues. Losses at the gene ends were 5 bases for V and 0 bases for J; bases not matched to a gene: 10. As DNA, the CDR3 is TGTGCCACCTGGGTCCCTAGCCCGAATTATTATAAGAAACTCTTT. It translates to CATWVPSPNYYKKLF.

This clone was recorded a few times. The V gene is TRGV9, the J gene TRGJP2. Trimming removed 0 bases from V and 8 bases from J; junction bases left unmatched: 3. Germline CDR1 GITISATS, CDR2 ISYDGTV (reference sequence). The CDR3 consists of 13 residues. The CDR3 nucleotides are TGTGCCTTGTGGGAGGTGTGGGATTGGATCAAGACGTTT. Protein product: CALWEVWDWIKTF.